The 20 T cell receptor beta chains reported below all come from one sample, sequenced in a study of metastatic and nonmetastatic thyroid tumors. TCRdb recomputed clones from the PCR reads via MiXCR. Altogether roughly 22,000 clones are present, about an eighth being singletons, with the ten largest covering about 13%. None of the patients had undergone any treatment ahead of thyroid surgery. The sequencing sample was made of blood. Receptors were obtained from a female donor with papillary thyroid cancer or a benign thyroid nodule (not recorded which). Some clones in this sample may be carry-over from other donors' samples.

This clone was found many times. The gene calls are TRBV5-4 and TRBJ2-2; 10 bases fit TRBD2. J gave up 2 bases and V 3 bases, and 4 bases lay outside the gene matches. CDR1 SGHNT and CDR2 YYREEE come from the germline V gene (reference sequence). The CDR3 totals 16 residues. CDR3 nucleotide sequence: TGTGCCAGCAGCTCACGACTAGCGGGTAACACCGGGGAGCTGTTTTTT. Translating gives CASSSRLAGNTGELFF. Full variable domain (rest looked up from reference TRBV5-4 and TRBJ2-2): ETGVTQSPTHLIKTRGQQVTLRCSSQSGHNTVSWYQQALGQGPQFIFQYYREEENGRGNFPPRFSGLQFPNYSSELNVNALELDDSALYLCASSSRLAGNTGELFFGEGSRLTVL.

This clone appeared many times. One junction end does not reproduce the germline sequence, and a read error may be involved. J is TRBJ2-5 and V is TRBV2; possible D gene TRBD2, 6 bases. The germline V gene encodes CDR1 SNHLY and CDR2 FYNNEI. This CDR3 comprises 13 residues. CDR3 residues: CASTERREETQYF. The CDR3 nucleotides read TGTGCCAGCACTGAAAGGAGGGAAGAGACCCAGTACTTC. Full variable domain (outside the CDR3, taken from reference TRBV2 and TRBJ2-5): EPEVTQTPSHQVTQMGQEVILRCVPISNHLYFYWYRQILGQKVEFLVSFYNNEISEKSEIFDDQFSVERPDGSNFTLKIRSTKLEDSAMYFCASTERREETQYFGPGTRLLVL.

This clone was observed many times. The J gene is TRBJ2-1, the V gene TRBV4-1; no clear D gene. V dropped 4 bases and J dropped 0 bases, with 16 bases sitting between them. Germline V gene sequence: CDR1 MGHRA, CDR2 YSYEKL. The CDR3 runs 17 residues. The CDR3 nucleotides are TGCGCCAGCAGCCCCGGCCCTACTGGCCGCTCCTACAATGAGCAGTTCTTC. Its translation: CASSPGPTGRSYNEQFF.

The V gene is TRBV9, the J gene TRBJ2-2, with 12 bases fitting TRBD2. CDR1 is SGDLS and CDR2 is YYNGEE in the germline V gene. CDR3 size: 18 residues. J lost 4 bases, V lost 6 bases, and 13 bases had no gene match. The CDR3 nucleotides are TGTGCCAGCACCTTACCGTCCGGACTAGCGGGAAGCACCGGGGAGCTGTTTTTT. Its translation is CASTLPSGLAGSTGELFF.

In its sample, this clone was seen many times. The chain joins TRBV20-1 to TRBJ1-6, with TRBD1 matching over 8 bases. V dropped 1 base and J dropped 6; count of bases not matched to a gene: 8. From germline, CDR1 is DFQATT and CDR2 SNEGSKA (reference sequence). There are 16 residues in the CDR3. This CDR3 reads CSARGLGQAFNSPLHF. As DNA, the CDR3 is TGCAGTGCTAGAGGCCTGGGACAGGCGTTTAATTCACCCCTCCACTTT.

This clone was detected ten times or more. This sequence joins TRBV6-1 and TRBJ2-2; D gene unclear. Deletions cut 7 bases from V and 7 bases from J, with 13 bases between. The CDR3 extends over 13 amino acids. Germline-derived CDR1 and CDR2 are MNHNS and SASEGT. In nucleotides, the CDR3 is TGTGCCAGCACCACGGTCCGAGGCGGGGAGCTGTTTTTT. Its translation is CASTTVRGGELFF.

The sample holds one count of this clone. The chain joins TRBV7-8 to TRBJ1-6, with D possibly matching TRBD1 (6 bases). CDR3 length: 15 amino acids. Trimming shortened V by 1 base and J by 10 bases, and 14 bases separated the two germline ends. Germline CDR1 is SGHVS and CDR2 is FQNEAQ. CDR3 loop: CASSLVLAGDSPLHF. CDR3 sequence (DNA): TGTGCCAGCAGCTTAGTTTTGGCAGGGGACTCACCCCTCCACTTT. Using reference TRBV7-8 and TRBJ1-6 for the parts outside the CDR3, the full variable domain is GAGVSQSPRYKVAKRGQDVALRCDPISGHVSLFWYQQALGQGPEFLTYFQNEAQLDKSGLPSDRFFAERPEGSVSTLKIQRTQQEDSAVYLCASSLVLAGDSPLHFGNGTRLTVT.

This clone is medium-sized in the sample. Here the CDR3 DNA reads TGTGCCAGCAGCCAAGCCCGGACTAGCTTTGGTGAGCAGTTCTTC. This codes for CASSQARTSFGEQFF. This chain uses TRBV3-1 with TRBJ2-1; TRBD2 agrees at 8 bases. Per germline, CDR1 LGHDT and CDR2 YNNKEL (reference sequence). V dropped 1 base and J dropped 9; count of bases not matched to a gene: 8. The length of the CDR3 is 15 residues.

This clone was counted many times. The chain links TRBV6-4 to TRBJ1-1; 11 nucleotides line up with TRBD1. The CDR3 consists of 14 residues. V was pared by 9 bases and J by 5 bases, with 8 bases of the junction left unmatched. Germline V CDR1 and CDR2: MRHNA, SNTAGT. The DNA of the CDR3 is TGTGCCAGTTCACCGGGACAGGGGGTTACTGAAGCTTTCTTT. Residues: CASSPGQGVTEAFF.

The sample holds many counts of this clone. This sequence joins TRBV7-8 and TRBJ2-2, with D possibly called TRBD1 or TRBD2 (5 bases each). The CDR3 is made up of 14 amino acids. Germline V CDR1 and CDR2: SGHVS, FQNEAQ. The V end was cut by 2 bases, the J end by 7 bases, with 11 bases between. As DNA, the CDR3 is TGTGCCAGCAGCTTATATGGGGCGGGCGGGGAGCTGTTTTTT. It codes for CASSLYGAGGELFF.

This clone has a count of ten or more. A much larger clone lies one base from this, so it may be a read error. Other DNA sequences from this sample encode an identical CDR3 as well. V gene TRBV24-1 combines with J gene TRBJ2-1; TRBD1 agrees at 8 bases. This CDR3 has 16 residues. From germline, CDR1 is KGHDR and CDR2 SFDVKD. The trim removed 4 bases at V and 7 bases at J, leaving 11 bases unmatched. The CDR3, as DNA: TGTGCCACCAGTGACTTCGGCGGACAGGGTAAGAATGAGCAGTTCTTC. Translated, it gives CATSDFGGQGKNEQFF.

This clone has at least ten counts. The V call is TRBV5-1, the J call TRBJ2-7, with a weak D call TRBD2 (5 bases). CDR1 SGHRS and CDR2 YFSETQ come from the germline V gene. The CDR3 spans 15 residues. V lost 4 bases, J lost 3 bases, and 17 bases lay in between. CDR3 amino acids: CASSDPRLPDYEQYF. CDR3 bases: TGCGCCAGCAGCGATCCTCGACTACCCGACTACGAGCAGTACTTC.

This clone was picked up many times. CDR3 in amino acids: CSARAGDSAEAFF. Written as DNA, the CDR3 is TGCAGCGCCAGGGCTGGCGATAGCGCTGAAGCTTTCTTT. The chain combines TRBV29-1 with TRBJ1-1; D is possibly TRBD1 (5 bases). Germline lookup yields CDR1 SQVTM and CDR2 ANQGSEA. This CDR3 has 13 amino acids. The ends were cut back, 7 bases at V and 6 bases at J, with 18 bases in the middle.

In its sample, this clone is medium-sized. The chain has TRBV6-1 and TRBJ2-7; 8 bases are shared with TRBD1. After removal of 4 bases from V and 4 bases from J, the junction contained 6 bases not matched to a gene. The CDR3 sequence is 14 residues long. Germline V gene data show CDR1 as MNHNS and CDR2 as SASEGT. CDR3 DNA sequence: TGTGCCAGCAGTGTGACAGGGGCAGGATACGAGCAGTACTTC. It translates to CASSVTGAGYEQYF.

This chain uses TRBV7-3 with TRBJ2-7; 8 nucleotides agree with TRBD2. This CDR3 spans 17 amino acids. Germline values: CDR1 SGHTA, CDR2 FQGTGA. Unmatched junction bases numbered 14, after V lost 3 bases and J lost 4 bases. The CDR3 region is CASSLRLARAQGYEQYF. CDR3 DNA sequence: TGTGCCAGCAGCTTGAGACTAGCGAGGGCCCAAGGGTACGAGCAGTACTTC.

This clone was picked up many times. This sequence joins TRBV20-1 and TRBJ1-5; D possibly corresponds to TRBD1 (6 bases). V was clipped by 4 bases and J by 5 bases, with 15 bases between them. The CDR3 totals 14 residues. Germline V CDR1 and CDR2: DFQATT, SNEGSKA (reference sequence). As DNA, the CDR3 is TGCAGTGCTACTCGGGGGGCAGGGGATCAGCCCCAGCATTTT. Amino acids: CSATRGAGDQPQHF.

A few counts support this clone. The chain links TRBV12-3 or TRBV12-4 to TRBJ1-1; D possibly corresponds to TRBD1 (5 bases). The length of the CDR3 is 14 residues. Trimming took 7 bases from V and 1 from J, leaving 13 bases between them. The CDR3 spells CASILDRQNTEAFF. CDR3 DNA sequence: TGTGCCAGCATCCTAGACAGACAGAACACTGAAGCTTTCTTT.

This clone has a count of ten or more. The chain uses TRBV2 and TRBJ2-7; 8 bases are shared with TRBD1. The CDR3 consists of 15 residues. The germline V gene has CDR1 SNHLY and CDR2 FYNNEI. The V segment lost 6 bases and the J segment 3 bases; nucleotides outside the gene matches: 10. The CDR3 DNA is TGTGCCAGCAGAGCCCAGACAGGGGCCTTCTACGAGCAGTACTTC. This translates into CASRAQTGAFYEQYF. The full variable domain, its missing parts supplied by reference TRBV2 and TRBJ2-7, is EPEVTQTPSHQVTQMGQEVILRCVPISNHLYFYWYRQILGQKVEFLVSFYNNEISEKSEIFDDQFSVERPDGSNFTLKIRSTKLEDSAMYFCASRAQTGAFYEQYFGPGTRLTVT.

This clone was seen a handful of times. The chain couples TRBV6-1 to TRBJ2-7; TRBD1 matches at 7 bases. Germline trimming cut 6 bases from V and 7 bases from J; bases unmatched to any gene: 9. The germline V gene has CDR1 MNHNS and CDR2 SASEGT. The CDR3 contains 13 residues. The CDR3, as DNA: TGTGCCAGCAGCCGGGACAGCGTCTATGAGCAGTACTTC. Protein: CASSRDSVYEQYF.

This clone was detected only a few times. This chain joins TRBV28 and TRBJ1-2; 7 nucleotides line up with TRBD1. The CDR3 has 16 residues. V dropped 6 bases and J dropped 2; count of bases not matched to a gene: 12. Germline CDR1 reads MDHEN; CDR2 reads SYDVKM. The CDR3 region has the DNA TGTGCCAGCAGAGCTAACTGGTGGACAGGCAACTATGGCTACACCTTC. Protein sequence: CASRANWWTGNYGYTF.